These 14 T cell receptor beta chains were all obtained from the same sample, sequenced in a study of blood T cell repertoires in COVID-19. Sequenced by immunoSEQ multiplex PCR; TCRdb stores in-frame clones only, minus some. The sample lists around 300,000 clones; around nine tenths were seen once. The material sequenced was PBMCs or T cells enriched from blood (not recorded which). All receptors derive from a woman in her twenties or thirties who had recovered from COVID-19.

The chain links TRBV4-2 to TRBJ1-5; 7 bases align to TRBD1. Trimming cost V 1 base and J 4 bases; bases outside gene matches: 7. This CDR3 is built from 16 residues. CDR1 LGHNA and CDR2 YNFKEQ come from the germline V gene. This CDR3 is CASSQVIGTENQPQHF. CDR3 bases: TGTGCCAGCAGCCAAGTCATCGGGACAGAGAATCAGCCCCAGCATTTT.

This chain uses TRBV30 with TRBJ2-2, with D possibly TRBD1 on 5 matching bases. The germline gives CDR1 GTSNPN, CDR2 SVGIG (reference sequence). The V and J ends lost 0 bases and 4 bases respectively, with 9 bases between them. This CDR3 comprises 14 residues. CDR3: CAWSVLRGTGELFF. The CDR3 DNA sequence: TGTGCCTGGAGTGTCCTAAGGGGCACCGGGGAGCTGTTTTTT.

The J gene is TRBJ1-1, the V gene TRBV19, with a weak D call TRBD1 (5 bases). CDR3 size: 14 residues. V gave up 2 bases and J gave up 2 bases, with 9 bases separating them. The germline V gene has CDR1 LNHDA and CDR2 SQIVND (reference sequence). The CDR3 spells CASSIWGRNTEAFF. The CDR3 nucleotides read TGTGCCAGTAGTATATGGGGCCGAAACACTGAAGCTTTCTTT.

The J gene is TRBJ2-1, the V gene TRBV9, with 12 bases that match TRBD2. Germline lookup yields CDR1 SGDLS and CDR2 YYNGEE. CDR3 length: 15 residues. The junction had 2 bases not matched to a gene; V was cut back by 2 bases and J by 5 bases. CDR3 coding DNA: TGTGCCAGCAGCGTTAGGACTAGCGGGAACAATGAGCAGTTCTTC. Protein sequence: CASSVRTSGNNEQFF.

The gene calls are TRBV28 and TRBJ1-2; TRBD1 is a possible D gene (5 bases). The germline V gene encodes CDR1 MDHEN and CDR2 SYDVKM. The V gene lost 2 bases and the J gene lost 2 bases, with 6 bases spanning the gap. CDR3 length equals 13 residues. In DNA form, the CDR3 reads TGTGCCAGCAGTTTAACAGGAAACTATGGCTACACCTTC. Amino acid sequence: CASSLTGNYGYTF.

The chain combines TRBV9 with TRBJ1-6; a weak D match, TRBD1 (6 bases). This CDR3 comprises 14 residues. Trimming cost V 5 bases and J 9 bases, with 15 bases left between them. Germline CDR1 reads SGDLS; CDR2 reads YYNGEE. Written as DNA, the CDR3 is TGTGCCAGCAGTGAGACAGGTTTTGGTTCACCCCTCCACTTT. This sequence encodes CASSETGFGSPLHF. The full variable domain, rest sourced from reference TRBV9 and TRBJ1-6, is DSGVTQTPKHLITATGQRVTLRCSPRSGDLSVYWYQQSLDQGLQFLIQYYNGEERAKGNILERFSAQQFPDLHSELNLSSLELGDSALYFCASSETGFGSPLHFGNGTRLTVT.

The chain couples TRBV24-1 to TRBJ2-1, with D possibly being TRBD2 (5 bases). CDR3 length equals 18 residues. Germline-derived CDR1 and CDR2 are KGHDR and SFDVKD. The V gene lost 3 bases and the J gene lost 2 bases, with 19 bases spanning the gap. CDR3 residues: CATSDPLGSAEAYNEQFF. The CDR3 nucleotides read TGTGCCACCAGTGATCCCCTTGGGAGCGCTGAAGCCTACAATGAGCAGTTCTTC.

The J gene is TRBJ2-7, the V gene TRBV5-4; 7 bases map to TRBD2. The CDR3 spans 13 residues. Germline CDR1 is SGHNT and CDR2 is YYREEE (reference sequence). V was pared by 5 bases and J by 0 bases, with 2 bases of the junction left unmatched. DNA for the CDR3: TGTGCCAGCAGTCGGACTAGCTCCTACGAGCAGTACTTC. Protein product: CASSRTSSYEQYF.

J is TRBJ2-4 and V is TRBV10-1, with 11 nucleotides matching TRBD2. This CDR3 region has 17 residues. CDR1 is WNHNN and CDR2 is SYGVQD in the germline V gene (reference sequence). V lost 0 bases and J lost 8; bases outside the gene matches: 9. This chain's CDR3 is CASSESGSGTSGDIQYF. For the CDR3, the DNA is TGCGCCAGCAGTGAGTCGGGGTCCGGGACTAGCGGTGACATTCAGTACTTC.

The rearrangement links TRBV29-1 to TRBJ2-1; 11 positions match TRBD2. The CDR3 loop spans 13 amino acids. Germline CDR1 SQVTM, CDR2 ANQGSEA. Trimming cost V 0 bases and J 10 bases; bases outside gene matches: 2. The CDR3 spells CSVEELAGAEQFF. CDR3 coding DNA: TGCAGCGTTGAAGAACTAGCGGGAGCCGAGCAGTTCTTC.

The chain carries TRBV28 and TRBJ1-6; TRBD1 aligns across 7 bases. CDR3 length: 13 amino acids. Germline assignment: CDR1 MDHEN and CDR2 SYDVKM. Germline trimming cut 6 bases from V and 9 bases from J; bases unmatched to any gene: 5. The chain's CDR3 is CASRVTGVSPLHF. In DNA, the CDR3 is TGTGCCAGCAGGGTTACAGGGGTTTCACCCCTCCACTTT.

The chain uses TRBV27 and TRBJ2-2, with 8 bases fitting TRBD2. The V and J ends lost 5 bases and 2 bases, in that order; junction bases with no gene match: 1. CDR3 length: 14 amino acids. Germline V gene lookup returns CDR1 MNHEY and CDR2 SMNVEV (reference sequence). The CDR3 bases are TGTGCCAGCAGTAGGACTAGCAACACCGGGGAGCTGTTTTTT. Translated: CASSRTSNTGELFF.

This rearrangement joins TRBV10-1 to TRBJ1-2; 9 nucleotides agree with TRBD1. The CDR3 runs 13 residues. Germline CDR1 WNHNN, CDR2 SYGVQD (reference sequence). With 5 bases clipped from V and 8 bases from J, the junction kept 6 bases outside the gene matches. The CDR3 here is CASSSQGARGYTF. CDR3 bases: TGCGCCAGCAGTTCACAGGGGGCCCGCGGCTACACCTTC.

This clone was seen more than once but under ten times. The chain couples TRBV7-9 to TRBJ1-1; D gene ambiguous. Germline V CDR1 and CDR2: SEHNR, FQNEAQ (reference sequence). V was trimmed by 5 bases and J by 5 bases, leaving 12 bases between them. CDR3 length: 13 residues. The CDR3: CASSLGSWTEAFF. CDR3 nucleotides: TGTGCCAGCAGCCTAGGGAGCTGGACTGAAGCTTTCTTT.